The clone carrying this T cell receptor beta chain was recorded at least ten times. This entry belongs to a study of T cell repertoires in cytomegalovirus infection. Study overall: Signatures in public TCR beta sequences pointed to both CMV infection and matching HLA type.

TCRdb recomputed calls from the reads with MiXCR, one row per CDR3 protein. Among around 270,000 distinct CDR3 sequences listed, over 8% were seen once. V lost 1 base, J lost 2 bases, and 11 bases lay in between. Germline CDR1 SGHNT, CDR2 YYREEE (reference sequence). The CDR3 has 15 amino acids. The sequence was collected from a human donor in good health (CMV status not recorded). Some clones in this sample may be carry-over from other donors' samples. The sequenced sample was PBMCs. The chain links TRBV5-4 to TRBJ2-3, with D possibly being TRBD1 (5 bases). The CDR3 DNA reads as TGTGCCAGCAGCTTGAGGGGCCCCACCACAGATACGCAGTATTTT. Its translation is CASSLRGPTTDTQYF.